A selection of T cell receptor beta chains follows, all from one sample in a study of blood T cells in healthy people across ages. TCRdb used MiXCR to reprocess the 5' RACE reads, holding one entry per CDR3 protein. The sample consists of hundreds of thousands of distinct CDR3 sequences, about 26% of them appearing once. In addition, the sample was reused for a study of T cells of mothers and their children.

Sequencing was performed on blood. The receptors here all came from a boy aged 2-15 years in good health. CDR3s include the opening cysteine and the closing phenylalanine or tryptophan. D genes are given only for firm matches. Rows give clone size only sometimes, using once, few, many, or a class for an expanded clone.

v_call	d_call	clone_size	j_call	cdr3_aa	cdr3_nt
TRBV10-3	.	few	TRBJ2-5	CAIGNTGSAETQYF	TGTGCCATCGGAAATACAGGGTCCGCAGAGACCCAGTACTTC
TRBV10-3	.	.	TRBJ2-3	CAISGVGKTDTQYF	TGTGCCATCAGTGGAGTCGGGAAAACAGATACGCAGTATTTT
TRBV5-1	.	.	TRBJ1-1	CASSYQENTEAFF	TGCGCCAGCAGCTACCAGGAGAACACTGAAGCTTTCTTT
TRBV6-5	.	.	TRBJ2-5	CASSRSGLQETQYF	TGTGCCAGCAGTCGGTCAGGGCTGCAAGAGACCCAGTACTTC
TRBV10-3	.	.	TRBJ1-1	CAIRGGTEAFF	TGTGCCATCAGGGGAGGGACTGAAGCTTTCTTT
TRBV19	.	.	TRBJ2-7	CASSIRLGDYEQYF	TGTGCCAGTAGTATAAGGCTGGGAGACTACGAGCAGTACTTC
TRBV30	TRBD1	.	TRBJ1-4	CAWSKGGTGPQKLFF	TGTGCCTGGAGTAAGGGGGGGACAGGACCCCAAAAACTGTTTTTT
TRBV28	.	.	TRBJ2-6	CASSTGTILSGANVLTF	TGTGCCAGCAGTACCGGGACAATCCTGTCTGGGGCCAACGTCCTGACTTTC
TRBV12-3/TRBV12-4	.	.	TRBJ2-1	CASSLEIFNEQFF	TGTGCCAGCAGTTTAGAAATTTTCAATGAGCAGTTCTTC
TRBV11-2	.	few	TRBJ2-7	CASTTTEDTTYEQYF	TGTGCCAGCACCACCACCGAGGACACCACCTACGAGCAGTACTTC
TRBV5-1	.	few	TRBJ2-7	CASSLVLQSYEQYF	TGCGCCAGCAGCTTGGTATTACAGTCCTACGAGCAGTACTTC
TRBV7-2	.	.	TRBJ2-5	CASSLGASSETQYF	TGTGCCAGCAGCTTAGGGGCTAGCTCTGAGACCCAGTACTTC